This TCR beta chain came from a study of neurological immune-mediated disorders. Described time point: longitudinal time-point 1 (baseline). Trimming pared 7 bases from V and 7 bases from J, leaving 10 bases between. Germline CDR1 is SNHLY and CDR2 is FYNNEI. CDR3 length: 11 amino acids. TCRdb called the 5' RACE reads again in MiXCR, with one record for every CDR3 protein. The sample comprises tens of thousands of distinct CDR3 sequences, about 9.4% of which are singletons, and approximately 9.7% rests with the top ten. The V gene is TRBV2, the J gene TRBJ2-5; D possibly corresponds to TRBD2 (5 bases). The sequencing input was PBMCs. The TCR originated in a man aged 25 to 40 in good health. This CDR3 is CASTEGVTQYF. CDR3 sequence (DNA): TGTGCCAGCACCGAGGGAGTGACCCAGTACTTC. The full variable domain, completed using reference TRBV2 and TRBJ2-5, is EPEVTQTPSHQVTQMGQEVILRCVPISNHLYFYWYRQILGQKVEFLVSFYNNEISEKSEIFDDQFSVERPDGSNFTLKIRSTKLEDSAMYFCASTEGVTQYFGPGTRLLVL.